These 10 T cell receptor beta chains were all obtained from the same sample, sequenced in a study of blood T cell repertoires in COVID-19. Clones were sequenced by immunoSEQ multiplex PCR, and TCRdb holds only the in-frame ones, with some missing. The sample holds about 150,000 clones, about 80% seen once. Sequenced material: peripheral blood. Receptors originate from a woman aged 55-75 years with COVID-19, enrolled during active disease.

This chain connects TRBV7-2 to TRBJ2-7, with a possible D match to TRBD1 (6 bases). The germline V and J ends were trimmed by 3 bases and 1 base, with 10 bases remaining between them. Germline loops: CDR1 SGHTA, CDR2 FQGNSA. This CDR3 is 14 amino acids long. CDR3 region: CASSLGTGSYEQYV. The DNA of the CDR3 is TGTGCCAGCAGCTTGGGAACAGGGTCCTACGAGCAGTACGTC.

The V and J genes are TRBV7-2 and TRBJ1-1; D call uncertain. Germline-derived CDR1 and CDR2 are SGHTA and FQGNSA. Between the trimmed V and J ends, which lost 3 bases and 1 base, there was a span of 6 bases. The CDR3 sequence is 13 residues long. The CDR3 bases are TGTGCCAGCAGCTTTGTCGGGAACACTGAAGCTTTCTTT. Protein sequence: CASSFVGNTEAFF.

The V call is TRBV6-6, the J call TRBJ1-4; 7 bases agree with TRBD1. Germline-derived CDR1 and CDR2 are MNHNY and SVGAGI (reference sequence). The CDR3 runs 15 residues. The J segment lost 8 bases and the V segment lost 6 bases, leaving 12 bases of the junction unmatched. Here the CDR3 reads CASSPPGQRREKLFF. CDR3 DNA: TGTGCCAGCAGCCCTCCGGGACAGAGACGAGAAAAACTGTTTTTT.

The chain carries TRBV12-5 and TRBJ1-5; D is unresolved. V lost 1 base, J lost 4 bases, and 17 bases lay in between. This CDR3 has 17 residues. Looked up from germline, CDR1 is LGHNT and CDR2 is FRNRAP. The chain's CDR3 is CASGLGSMAVLNQPQHF. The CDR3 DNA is TGTGCTAGTGGTTTGGGGAGTATGGCGGTGTTAAATCAGCCCCAGCATTTT.

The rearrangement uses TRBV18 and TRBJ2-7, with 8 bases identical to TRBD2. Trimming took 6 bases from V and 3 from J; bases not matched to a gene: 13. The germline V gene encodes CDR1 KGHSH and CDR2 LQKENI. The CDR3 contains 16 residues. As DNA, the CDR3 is TGTGCCAGCTCCTACACACCTAGCGGGTCCCTCTACGAGCAGTACTTC. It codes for CASSYTPSGSLYEQYF.

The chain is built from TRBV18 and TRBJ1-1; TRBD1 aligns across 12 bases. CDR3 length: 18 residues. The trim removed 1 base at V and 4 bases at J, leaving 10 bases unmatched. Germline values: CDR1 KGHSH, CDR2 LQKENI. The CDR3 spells CASSPLGTGGRLGTEAFF. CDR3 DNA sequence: TGTGCCAGCTCACCACTTGGGACAGGGGGCCGACTTGGCACTGAAGCTTTCTTT.

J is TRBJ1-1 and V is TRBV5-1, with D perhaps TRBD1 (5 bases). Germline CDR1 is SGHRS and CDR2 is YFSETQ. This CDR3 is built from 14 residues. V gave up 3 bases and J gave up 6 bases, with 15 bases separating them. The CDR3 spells CASSSLGGTAEAFF. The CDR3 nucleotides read TGCGCCAGCAGCTCCTTGGGCGGGACTGCTGAAGCTTTCTTT. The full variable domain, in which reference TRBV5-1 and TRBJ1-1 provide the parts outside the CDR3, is KAGVTQTPRYLIKTRGQQVTLSCSPISGHRSVSWYQQTPGQGLQFLFEYFSETQRNKGNFPGRFSGRQFSNSRSEMNVSTLELGDSALYLCASSSLGGTAEAFFGQGTRLTVV.

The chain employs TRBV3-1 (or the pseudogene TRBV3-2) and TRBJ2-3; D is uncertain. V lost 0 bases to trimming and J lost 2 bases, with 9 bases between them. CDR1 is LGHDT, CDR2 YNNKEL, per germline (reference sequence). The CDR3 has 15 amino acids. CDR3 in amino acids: CASSQDVSVTDTQYF. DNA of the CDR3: TGTGCCAGCAGCCAAGATGTATCCGTCACAGATACGCAGTATTTT.

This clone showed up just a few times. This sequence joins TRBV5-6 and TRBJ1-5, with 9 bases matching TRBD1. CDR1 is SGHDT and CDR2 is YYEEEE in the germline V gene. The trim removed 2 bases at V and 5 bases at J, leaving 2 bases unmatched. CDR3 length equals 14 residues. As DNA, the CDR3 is TGTGCCAGCAGCTTAGACAGGGGGGATCAGCCCCAGCATTTT. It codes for CASSLDRGDQPQHF.

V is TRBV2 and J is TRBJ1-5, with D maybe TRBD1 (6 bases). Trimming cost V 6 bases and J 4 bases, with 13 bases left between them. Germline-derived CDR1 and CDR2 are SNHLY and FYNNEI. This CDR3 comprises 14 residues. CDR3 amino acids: CASSVRQGNQPQHF. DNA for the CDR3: TGTGCCAGCAGCGTTCGGCAGGGGAATCAGCCCCAGCATTTT.